This T cell receptor (beta chain) was recovered during a study of blood T cell repertoires in COVID-19. Study-wide context: Acute and convalescent COVID-19 specimens originated in the United States, Italy and Spain.

The CDR3 sequence is 14 residues long. Trimming stripped 8 bases from V and 0 bases from J, with 8 bases between. CDR1 SNHLY and CDR2 FYNNEI come from the germline V gene. Membership in each cohort depended on participant-reported clinical history. Only in-frame clones appear in the TCRdb table, and some are missing; sequencing was by immunoSEQ multiplex PCR. The repertoire includes roughly 290,000 clones, under 90% of them detected once, and 1.5% to 2% sits in the top ten. V gene TRBV2 combines with J gene TRBJ2-6; TRBD1 might be the D (5 bases). The TCR comes from a middle-aged woman who had recovered from COVID-19. The sample was PBMCs or T cells enriched from blood (not recorded which). This chain's CDR3 is CASDSRSGANVLTF. As DNA, the CDR3 is TGTGCCAGCGACAGCCGCTCTGGGGCCAACGTCCTGACTTTC.